The clone carrying this T cell receptor (beta chain) was recorded at least ten times. Its antigen is currently unknown. The data are from a study of CD8 T cells in ankylosing spondylitis. CDR1 SGHRS and CDR2 YFSETQ come from the germline V gene. This CDR3 has 18 amino acids. Trimming cost V 3 bases and J 3 bases; bases outside gene matches: 12. Overall study results and limits: Reportedly, significant enrichment of disease-linked clones occurred in matched ankylosing spondylitis synovial fluid. Disease-linked clones had a CD8+ phenotype and relatively low frequency in peripheral blood. Some motif variants were previously reported in reactive arthritis synovial fluid and blood. What seemed typical of ankylosing spondylitis blood was a TCR beta motif built from roughly 8 highly homologous variants.

Quantitative molecular-barcoded 5'-RACE generated the TCR beta libraries. TCRdb called the 5' RACE reads again in MiXCR, with one record for every CDR3 protein. The data show 450,000 to 550,000 distinct CDR3 sequences, roughly 5% seen once. Sequenced: blood, either unsorted or a sorted T cell fraction (not recorded which). The sequence derives from a male donor with ankylosing spondylitis. This chain joins TRBV5-1 and TRBJ2-7, with 13 positions matching TRBD2. The CDR3, as DNA: TGCGCCAGCAGCTACGGACTAGCGGGAGAGGGGACCGGCTACGAGCAGTACTTC. As protein: CASSYGLAGEGTGYEQYF.